This T cell receptor beta chain was retrieved from a study of early T cells in non-severe SARS-CoV-2 infection. The TCR library protocol was used to attach unique molecular identifiers. These identifiers were attached to individual cDNA molecules. Using its own MiXCR run on the 5' RACE reads, TCRdb lists one record per CDR3 protein. The sample lists roughly 80,000 distinct CDR3 sequences, 10% to 12% seen once, with 12% in the top ten. From germline, CDR1 is SGHVS and CDR2 FNYEAQ. This CDR3 comprises 17 residues. J lost 3 bases, V lost 1 base, and 6 bases had no gene match. This clonotype was counted at least ten times.

The chain employs TRBV7-6 and TRBJ2-3, with 11 bases aligning to TRBD2. The TCR was taken from an adult who was a healthcare worker with PCR-confirmed SARS-CoV-2 infection or an uninfected control (not recorded which). The sequenced sample was whole blood, obtained at baseline. The CDR3 region has the DNA TGTGCCAGCAGCTTAGGTGTAGCGGGGGGGCCGACAGATACGCAGTATTTT. Encoded protein: CASSLGVAGGPTDTQYF.